The TCR beta chain under discussion was sequenced for a study of T cell responses to AZD1222 COVID-19 vaccine. Study-wide findings and caveats: It should be noted that donors were predominantly white British and more often female, and clonal diversity was possibly underestimated. Spike-specific TCR breadth rose after two AZD1222 doses, and depth rose as well.

With respect to this clone: Its specificity is unknown.

Per the germline V gene, CDR1 is MNHEY and CDR2 is SVGAGI. CDR3 length: 16 amino acids. J lost 1 base, V lost 0 bases, and 1 base had no gene match. Libraries were prepared by immunoSEQ multiplex PCR; TCRdb keeps only in-frame clonotypes and omits some of them. The sample has around 130,000 clones, around 94% seen once. V and J are TRBV6-5 and TRBJ2-7; 12 bases map to TRBD2. This TCR was sampled from an adult in good health. Sequenced here: peripheral blood, sampled on day 0 of AZD1222 vaccination. The CDR3 here is CASSYSGLAGSYEQYF. Written as DNA, the CDR3 is TGTGCCAGCAGTTACTCTGGACTAGCGGGATCCTACGAGCAGTACTTC.